This T cell receptor beta chain was obtained from a study of blood T cell repertoires in COVID-19. Looking at the study overall: From T cells, B-cell-depleted T cells, or PBMCs came the material, which was cDNA or gDNA.

Under the authors' procedure: Reference gene primer amplification gave nucleated cell count estimates. Measured with immunoSEQ multiplex PCR; TCRdb has only the in-frame clones, and not every one. The DNA gave D and trimming, while V, J and clone size come from that table. Of 150,000 or so clones listed, more than 65% are singletons. After removal of 1 base from V and 5 bases from J, the junction contained 10 bases not matched to a gene. The CDR3 consists of 16 residues. Per the germline V gene, CDR1 is SEHNR and CDR2 is FQNEAQ (reference sequence). The participants were between about 18 and 90 years old and came from roughly 25 US areas.

The source material was PBMCs or T cells enriched from blood (not recorded which). J is TRBJ1-1 and V is TRBV7-9; 7 nucleotides agree with TRBD1. The TCR sequence derives from a middle-aged man who had recovered from COVID-19. In DNA form, the CDR3 reads TGTGCCAGCAGCTTAGGACAGGGAGAGATTGGGACTGAAGCTTTCTTT. It yields the protein CASSLGQGEIGTEAFF.